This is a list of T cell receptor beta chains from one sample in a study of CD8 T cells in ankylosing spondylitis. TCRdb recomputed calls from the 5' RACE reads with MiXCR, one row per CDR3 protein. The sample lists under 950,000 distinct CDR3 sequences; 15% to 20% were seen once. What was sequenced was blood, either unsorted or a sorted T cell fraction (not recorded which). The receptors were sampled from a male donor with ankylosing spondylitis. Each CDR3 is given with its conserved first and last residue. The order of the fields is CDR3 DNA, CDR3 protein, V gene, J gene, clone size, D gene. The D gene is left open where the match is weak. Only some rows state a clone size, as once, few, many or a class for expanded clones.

TGTGCCAGCATAGGACAGGGACCCTACGAGCAGTACTTC,CASIGQGPYEQYF,TRBV6-6,TRBJ2-7,few,TRBD1
TGTGCCAGCAGCCCCTGGGGAGGGAGTGCCTACGAGCAGTACTTC,CASSPWGGSAYEQYF,TRBV27,TRBJ2-7,-,TRBD2
TGTGCCAGCTCACCCCCCGGGACAGGGTACAATGAGCAGTTCTTC,CASSPPGTGYNEQFF,TRBV18,TRBJ2-1,many,TRBD1
TGTGCCAGCAGAAAACAGGGGGGCAATCAGCCCCAGCATTTT,CASRKQGGNQPQHF,TRBV6-1,TRBJ1-5,few,TRBD1
TGTGCCAGCACCCGACTAGCGGGGACAGATACGCAGTATTTT,CASTRLAGTDTQYF,TRBV7-8,TRBJ2-3,few,TRBD2
TGTGCCAGCTGGCGGGGGCTCGAGCAGTACTTC,CASWRGLEQYF,TRBV6-5,TRBJ2-7,few,-
TGCGCCAGCAGCTTATTCGGACTAGCGGGTTACAATGAGCAGTTCTTC,CASSLFGLAGYNEQFF,TRBV5-1,TRBJ2-1,few,TRBD2
TGCAGTGCTAGAGATCCGGGAGCGGTCTCCTACAATGAGCAGTTCTTC,CSARDPGAVSYNEQFF,TRBV20-1,TRBJ2-1,few,-
TGCAGTGCTAGGGGCCCCGGGACTACGAACACCGGGGAGCTGTTTTTT,CSARGPGTTNTGELFF,TRBV20-1,TRBJ2-2,few,TRBD2
TGTGCCAGCAGCCAAGACAACAATGAGCAGTTCTTC,CASSQDNNEQFF,TRBV4-2,TRBJ2-1,few,-